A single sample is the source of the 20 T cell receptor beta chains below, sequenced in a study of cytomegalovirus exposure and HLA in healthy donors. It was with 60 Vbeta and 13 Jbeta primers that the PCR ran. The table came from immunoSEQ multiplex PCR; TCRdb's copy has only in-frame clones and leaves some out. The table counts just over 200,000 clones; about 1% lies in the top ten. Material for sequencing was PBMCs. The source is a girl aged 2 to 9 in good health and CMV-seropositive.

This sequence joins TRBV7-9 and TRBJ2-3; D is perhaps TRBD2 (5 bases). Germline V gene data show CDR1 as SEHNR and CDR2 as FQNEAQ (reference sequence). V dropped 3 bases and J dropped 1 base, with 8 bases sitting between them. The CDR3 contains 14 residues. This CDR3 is CASSFGLGTDTQYF. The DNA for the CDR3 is TGTGCCAGCAGCTTCGGACTGGGCACAGATACGCAGTATTTT.

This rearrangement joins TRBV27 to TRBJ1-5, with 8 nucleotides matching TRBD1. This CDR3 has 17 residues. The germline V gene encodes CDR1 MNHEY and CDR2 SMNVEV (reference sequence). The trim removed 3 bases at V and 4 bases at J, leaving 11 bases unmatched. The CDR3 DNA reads TGTGCCAGCAGTTTCTTAAAGGGGACAGGTATTAATCAGCCCCAGCATTTT. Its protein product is CASSFLKGTGINQPQHF.

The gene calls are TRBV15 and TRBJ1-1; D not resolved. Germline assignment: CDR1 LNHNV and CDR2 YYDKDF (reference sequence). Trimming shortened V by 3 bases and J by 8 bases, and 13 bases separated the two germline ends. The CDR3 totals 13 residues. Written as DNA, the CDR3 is TGTGCCACCAGCAGGGGATCAGGACTCGAAGCTTTCTTT. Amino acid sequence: CATSRGSGLEAFF. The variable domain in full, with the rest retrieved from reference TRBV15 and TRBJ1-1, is DAMVIQNPRYQVTQFGKPVTLSCSQTLNHNVMYWYQQKSSQAPKLLFHYYDKDFNNEADTPDNFQSRRPNTSFCFLDIRSPGLGDTAMYLCATSRGSGLEAFFGQGTRLTVV.

This chain's CDR3 is CATSGQGVVEKLFF. The CDR3 nucleotides are TGTGCCACCAGCGGACAGGGAGTAGTGGAAAAACTGTTTTTT. The V call is TRBV15, the J call TRBJ1-4; TRBD1 agrees at 8 bases. This CDR3 is built from 14 residues. V was pared by 5 bases and J by 8 bases, with 7 bases of the junction left unmatched. The germline CDR1 and CDR2 sequences are LNHNV and YYDKDF (reference sequence).

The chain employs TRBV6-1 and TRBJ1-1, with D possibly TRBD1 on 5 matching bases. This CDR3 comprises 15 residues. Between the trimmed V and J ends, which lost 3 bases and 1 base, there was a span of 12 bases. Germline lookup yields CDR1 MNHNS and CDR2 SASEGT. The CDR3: CASSDTGAPNTEAFF. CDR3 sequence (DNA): TGTGCCAGCAGTGATACTGGGGCCCCGAACACTGAAGCTTTCTTT.

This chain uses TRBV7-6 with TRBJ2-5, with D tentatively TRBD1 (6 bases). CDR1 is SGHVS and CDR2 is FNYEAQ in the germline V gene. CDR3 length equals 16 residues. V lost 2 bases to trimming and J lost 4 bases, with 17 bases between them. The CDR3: CASSLKGPDSRETQYF. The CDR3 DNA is TGTGCCAGCAGCTTAAAGGGTCCGGACAGTAGAGAGACCCAGTACTTC.

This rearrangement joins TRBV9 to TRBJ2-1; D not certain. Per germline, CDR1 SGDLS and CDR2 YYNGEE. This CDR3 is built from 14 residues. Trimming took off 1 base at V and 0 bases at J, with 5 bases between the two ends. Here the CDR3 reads CASSVPGSYNEQFF. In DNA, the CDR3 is TGTGCCAGCAGCGTACCGGGCTCCTACAATGAGCAGTTCTTC.

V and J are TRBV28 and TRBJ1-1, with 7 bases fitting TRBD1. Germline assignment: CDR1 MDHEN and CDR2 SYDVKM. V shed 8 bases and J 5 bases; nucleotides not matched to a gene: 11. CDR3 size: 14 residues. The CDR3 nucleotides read TGTGCCAGCCGCTCCGAGGGGGCAGGGACTGAAGCTTTCTTT. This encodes CASRSEGAGTEAFF.

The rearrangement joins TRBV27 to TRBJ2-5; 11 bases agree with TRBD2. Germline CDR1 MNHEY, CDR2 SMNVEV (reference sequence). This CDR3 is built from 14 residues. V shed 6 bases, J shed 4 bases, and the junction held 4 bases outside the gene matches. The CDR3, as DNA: TGTGCCAGCAGGCTAGCGGGAGGTACAGAGACCCAGTACTTC. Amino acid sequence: CASRLAGGTETQYF.

The CDR3 spells CASTLGGNQPQHF. DNA of the CDR3: TGTGCCAGTACCTTGGGGGGAAATCAGCCCCAGCATTTT. This chain joins TRBV19 and TRBJ1-5; tentative D call: TRBD1 (5 bases). Germline CDR1 and CDR2: LNHDA and SQIVND (reference sequence). CDR3 length equals 13 residues. V was shortened by 7 bases and J by 4 bases, with 11 bases between the two germline ends.

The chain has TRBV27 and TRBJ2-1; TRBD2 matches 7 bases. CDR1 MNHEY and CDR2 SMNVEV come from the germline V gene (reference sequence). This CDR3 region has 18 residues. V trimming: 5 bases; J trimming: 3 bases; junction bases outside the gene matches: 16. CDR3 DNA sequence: TGTGCCAGCAGTCGGGGGAACAGCGGGGTGGGGCTCTACAATGAGCAGTTCTTC. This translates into CASSRGNSGVGLYNEQFF.

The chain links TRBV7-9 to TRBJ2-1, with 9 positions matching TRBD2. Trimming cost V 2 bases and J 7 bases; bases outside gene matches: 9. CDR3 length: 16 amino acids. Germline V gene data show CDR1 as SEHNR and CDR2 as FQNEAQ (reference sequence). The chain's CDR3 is CASSLKIGGRANEQFF. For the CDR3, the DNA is TGTGCCAGCAGCTTAAAAATCGGCGGGAGGGCAAATGAGCAGTTCTTC.

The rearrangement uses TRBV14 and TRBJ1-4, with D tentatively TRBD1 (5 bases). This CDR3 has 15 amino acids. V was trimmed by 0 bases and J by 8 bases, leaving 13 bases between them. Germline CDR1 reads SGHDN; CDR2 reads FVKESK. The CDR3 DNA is TGTGCCAGCAGCCAAGAGGATAGGGGTAGAGAAAAACTGTTTTTT. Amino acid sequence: CASSQEDRGREKLFF.

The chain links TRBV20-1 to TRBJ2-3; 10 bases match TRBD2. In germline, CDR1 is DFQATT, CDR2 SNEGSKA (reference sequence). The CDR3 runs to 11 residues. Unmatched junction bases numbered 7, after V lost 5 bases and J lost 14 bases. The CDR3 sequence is CSARAGGIRYF. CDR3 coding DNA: TGCAGTGCTCGAGCGGGAGGGATTAGGTATTTT.

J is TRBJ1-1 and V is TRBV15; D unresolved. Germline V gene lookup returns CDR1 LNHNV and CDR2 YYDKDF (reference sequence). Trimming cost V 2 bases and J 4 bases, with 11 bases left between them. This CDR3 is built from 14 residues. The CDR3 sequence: CATSRNRRGTEAFF. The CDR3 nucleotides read TGTGCCACCAGCAGAAACCGGAGAGGCACTGAAGCTTTCTTT.

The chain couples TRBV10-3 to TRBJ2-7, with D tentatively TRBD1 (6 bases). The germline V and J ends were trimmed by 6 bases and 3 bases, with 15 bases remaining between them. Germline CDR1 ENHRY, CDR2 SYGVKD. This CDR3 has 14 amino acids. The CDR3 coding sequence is TGTGCCATCAGCGGACAGCCTACCTTCTACGAGCAGTACTTC. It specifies CAISGQPTFYEQYF.

CDR3 nucleotide sequence: TGTGCCAGCAGCTTAAAACGCGGTGCTCACCCGACTGAAGCTTTCTTT. Its protein is CASSLKRGAHPTEAFF. V and J are TRBV11-3 and TRBJ1-1; D gene unclear. Germline CDR1 is SGHNT and CDR2 is YENEEA. The CDR3 contains 16 residues. V lost 2 bases and J 5 bases, leaving 18 bases between the germline ends.

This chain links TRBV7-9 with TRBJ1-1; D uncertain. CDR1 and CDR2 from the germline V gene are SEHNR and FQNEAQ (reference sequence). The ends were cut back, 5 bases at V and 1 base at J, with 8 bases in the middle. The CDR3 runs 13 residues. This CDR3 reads CASSRTENTEAFF. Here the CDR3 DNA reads TGTGCCAGCAGCAGAACAGAGAACACTGAAGCTTTCTTT.

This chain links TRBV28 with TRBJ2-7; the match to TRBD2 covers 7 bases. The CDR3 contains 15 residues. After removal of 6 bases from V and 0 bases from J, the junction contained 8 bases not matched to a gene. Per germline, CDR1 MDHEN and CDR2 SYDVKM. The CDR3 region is CASRRLAESSYEQYF. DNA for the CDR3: TGTGCCAGCAGGCGACTAGCAGAGAGCTCCTACGAGCAGTACTTC.

The CDR3 DNA is TGTGCCATCAGTGAGCGGCAGGAGGGTCCCTACGAGCAGTACTTC. It codes for CAISERQEGPYEQYF. The chain combines TRBV10-3 with TRBJ2-7; TRBD2 might be the D (6 bases). The V and J ends lost 2 bases and 2 bases respectively, with 13 bases between them. The germline V gene has CDR1 ENHRY and CDR2 SYGVKD. The CDR3 loop spans 15 amino acids.